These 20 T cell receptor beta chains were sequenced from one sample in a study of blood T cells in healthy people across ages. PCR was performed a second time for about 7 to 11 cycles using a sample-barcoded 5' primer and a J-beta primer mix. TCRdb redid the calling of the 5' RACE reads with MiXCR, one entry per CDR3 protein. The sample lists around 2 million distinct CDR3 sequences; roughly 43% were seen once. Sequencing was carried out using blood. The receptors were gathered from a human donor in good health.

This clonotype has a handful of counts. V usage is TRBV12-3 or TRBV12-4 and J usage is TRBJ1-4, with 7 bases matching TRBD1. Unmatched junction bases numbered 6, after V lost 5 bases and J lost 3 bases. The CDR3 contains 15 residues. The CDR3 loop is CASSKTGLPNEKLFF. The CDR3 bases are TGTGCCAGCAGTAAGACAGGGCTACCTAATGAAAAACTGTTTTTT.

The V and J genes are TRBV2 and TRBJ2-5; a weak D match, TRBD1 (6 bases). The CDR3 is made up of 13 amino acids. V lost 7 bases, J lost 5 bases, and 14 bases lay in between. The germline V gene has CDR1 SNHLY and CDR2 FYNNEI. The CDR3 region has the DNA TGTGCCAGCACCAACCCAGGGGAGGAGACCCAGTACTTC. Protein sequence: CASTNPGEETQYF.

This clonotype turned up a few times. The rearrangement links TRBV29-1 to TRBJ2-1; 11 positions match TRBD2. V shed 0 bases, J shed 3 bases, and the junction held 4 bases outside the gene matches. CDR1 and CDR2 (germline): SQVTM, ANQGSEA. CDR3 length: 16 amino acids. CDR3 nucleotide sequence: TGCAGCGTTGAAGAGGTAGCGGGGGGGTACTACAATGAGCAGTTCTTC. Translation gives CSVEEVAGGYYNEQFF.

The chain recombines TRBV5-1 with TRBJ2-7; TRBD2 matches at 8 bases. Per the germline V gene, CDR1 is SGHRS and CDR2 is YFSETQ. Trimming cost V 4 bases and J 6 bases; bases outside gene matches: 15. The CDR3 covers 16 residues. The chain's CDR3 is CASSPGSGSRSREQYF. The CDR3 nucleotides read TGCGCCAGCAGCCCAGGGAGCGGGAGCCGAAGTCGCGAGCAGTACTTC.

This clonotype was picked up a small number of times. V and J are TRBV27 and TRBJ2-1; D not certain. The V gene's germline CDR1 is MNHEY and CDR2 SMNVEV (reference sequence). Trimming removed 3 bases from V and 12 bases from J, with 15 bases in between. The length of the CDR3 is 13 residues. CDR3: CASSLLGGASQFF. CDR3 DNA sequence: TGTGCCAGCAGTTTGCTTGGTGGAGCTTCGCAGTTCTTC.

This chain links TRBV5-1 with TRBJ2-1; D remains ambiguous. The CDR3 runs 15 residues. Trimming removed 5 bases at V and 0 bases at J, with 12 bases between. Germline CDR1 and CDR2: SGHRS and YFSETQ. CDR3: CASSGSPSSYNEQFF. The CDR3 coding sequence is TGCGCCAGCAGTGGTTCCCCGAGCTCCTACAATGAGCAGTTCTTC.

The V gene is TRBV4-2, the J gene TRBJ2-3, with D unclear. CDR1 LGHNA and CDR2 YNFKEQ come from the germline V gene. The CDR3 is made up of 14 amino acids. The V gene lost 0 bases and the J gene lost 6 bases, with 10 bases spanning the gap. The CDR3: CASSQEDTSDTQYF. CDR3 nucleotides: TGTGCCAGCAGCCAAGAAGACACTTCGGATACGCAGTATTTT.

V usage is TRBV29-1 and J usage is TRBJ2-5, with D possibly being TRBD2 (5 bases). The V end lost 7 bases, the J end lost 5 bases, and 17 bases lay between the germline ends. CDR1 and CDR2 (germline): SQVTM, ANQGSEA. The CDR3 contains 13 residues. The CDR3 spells CSGGGPLEETQYF. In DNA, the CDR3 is TGCAGCGGAGGAGGTCCACTCGAGGAGACCCAGTACTTC.

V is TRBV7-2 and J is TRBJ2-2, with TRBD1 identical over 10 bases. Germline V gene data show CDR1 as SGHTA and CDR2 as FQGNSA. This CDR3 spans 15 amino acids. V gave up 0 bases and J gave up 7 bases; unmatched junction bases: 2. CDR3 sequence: CASSLAGTGVGELFF. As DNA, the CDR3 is TGTGCCAGCAGCTTAGCGGGGACAGGGGTCGGGGAGCTGTTTTTT. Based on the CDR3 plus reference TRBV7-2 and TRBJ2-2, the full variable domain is GAGVSQSPSNKVTEKGKDVELRCDPISGHTALYWYRQSLGQGLEFLIYFQGNSAPDKSGLPSDRFSAERTGGSVSTLTIQRTQQEDSAVYLCASSLAGTGVGELFFGEGSRLTVL.

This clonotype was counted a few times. The CDR3 DNA reads as TGTGCCAGCAGCCAAACCCAGGGTCCGTACGAGCAGTACTTC. This sequence encodes CASSQTQGPYEQYF. V gene TRBV7-8 combines with J gene TRBJ2-7; tentative D call: TRBD1 (5 bases). The V gene's germline CDR1 is SGHVS and CDR2 FQNEAQ. CDR3 length equals 14 residues. Trimming removed 5 bases from V and 4 bases from J, with 15 bases in between.

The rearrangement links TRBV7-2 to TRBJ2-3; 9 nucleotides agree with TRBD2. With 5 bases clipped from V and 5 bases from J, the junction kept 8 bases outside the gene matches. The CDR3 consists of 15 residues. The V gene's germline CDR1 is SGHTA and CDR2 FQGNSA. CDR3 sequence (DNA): TGTGCCAGCAGCCCAAGACTAGCGGTAAAAGATACGCAGTATTTT. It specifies CASSPRLAVKDTQYF.

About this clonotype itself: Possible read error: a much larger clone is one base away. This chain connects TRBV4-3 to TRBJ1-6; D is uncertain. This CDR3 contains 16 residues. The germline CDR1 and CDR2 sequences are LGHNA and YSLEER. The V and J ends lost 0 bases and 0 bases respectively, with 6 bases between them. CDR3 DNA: TGCGCCAGCAGCCAAGACGGGAGCTCCTATAATTCACCCCTCCACTTT. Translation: CASSQDGSSYNSPLHF.

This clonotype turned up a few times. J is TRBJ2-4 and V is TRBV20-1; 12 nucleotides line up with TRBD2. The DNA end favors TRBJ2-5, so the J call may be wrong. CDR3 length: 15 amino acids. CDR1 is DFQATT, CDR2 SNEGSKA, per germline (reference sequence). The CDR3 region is CSAFTSGGSQETQYF. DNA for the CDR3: TGCAGTGCTTTTACTAGCGGGGGGTCTCAAGAGACCCAGTACTTC.

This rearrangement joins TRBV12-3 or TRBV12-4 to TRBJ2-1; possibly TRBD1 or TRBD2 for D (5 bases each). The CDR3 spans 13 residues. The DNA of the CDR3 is TGTGTCATTGTGGGGCTCGGGATTAATGAGCAGTTCTTC. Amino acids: CVIVGLGINEQFF.

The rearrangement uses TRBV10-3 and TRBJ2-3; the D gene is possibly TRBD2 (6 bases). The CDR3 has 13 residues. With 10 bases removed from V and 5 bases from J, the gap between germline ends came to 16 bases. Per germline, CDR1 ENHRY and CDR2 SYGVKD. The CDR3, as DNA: TGTGCCACCGGAGGGGAGGCCGGAGATACGCAGTATTTT. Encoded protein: CATGGEAGDTQYF.

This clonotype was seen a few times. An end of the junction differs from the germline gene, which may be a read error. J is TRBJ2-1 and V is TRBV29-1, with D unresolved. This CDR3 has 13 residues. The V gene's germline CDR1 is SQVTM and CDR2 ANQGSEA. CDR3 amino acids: CSIEEARNNEQFF. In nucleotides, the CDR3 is TGCAGCATTGAAGAGGCTCGGAACAATGAGCAGTTCTTC.

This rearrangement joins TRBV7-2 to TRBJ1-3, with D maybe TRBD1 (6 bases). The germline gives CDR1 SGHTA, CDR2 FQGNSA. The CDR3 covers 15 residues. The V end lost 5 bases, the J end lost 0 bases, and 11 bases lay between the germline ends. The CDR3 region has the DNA TGTGCCAGCAGCCGACTAGGGGGCTCTGGAAACACCATATATTTT. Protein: CASSRLGGSGNTIYF.

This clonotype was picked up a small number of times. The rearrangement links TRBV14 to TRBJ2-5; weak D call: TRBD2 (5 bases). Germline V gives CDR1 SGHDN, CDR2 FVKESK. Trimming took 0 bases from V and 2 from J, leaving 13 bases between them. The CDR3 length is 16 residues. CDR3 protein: CASSQEGEGLQETQYF. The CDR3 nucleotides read TGTGCCAGCAGCCAAGAGGGTGAGGGATTACAAGAGACCCAGTACTTC.

The CDR3 DNA follows: TGCGCCAGCAGCCAAGTGGGTTCGGGGGAGCGACAGCCCCAGCATTTT. Translation gives CASSQVGSGERQPQHF. The J gene is TRBJ1-5, the V gene TRBV4-1, with a weak D call TRBD1 (5 bases). Trimming left V 1 base short and J 7 bases short, with 17 bases between. CDR3 length equals 16 residues. Per germline, CDR1 MGHRA and CDR2 YSYEKL.

CDR3 bases: TGTGCCAGCAGCGTAGCCGGGACAGGGACCCCCTACGAGCAGTACTTC. Translated, it gives CASSVAGTGTPYEQYF. The chain employs TRBV9 and TRBJ2-7; TRBD1 matches 9 bases. The length of the CDR3 is 16 residues. Per germline, CDR1 SGDLS and CDR2 YYNGEE. Trimming took 0 bases from V and 2 from J; bases not matched to a gene: 6. Drawing the rest from reference TRBV9 and TRBJ2-7, the complete variable domain is DSGVTQTPKHLITATGQRVTLRCSPRSGDLSVYWYQQSLDQGLQFLIQYYNGEERAKGNILERFSAQQFPDLHSELNLSSLELGDSALYFCASSVAGTGTPYEQYFGPGTRLTVT.